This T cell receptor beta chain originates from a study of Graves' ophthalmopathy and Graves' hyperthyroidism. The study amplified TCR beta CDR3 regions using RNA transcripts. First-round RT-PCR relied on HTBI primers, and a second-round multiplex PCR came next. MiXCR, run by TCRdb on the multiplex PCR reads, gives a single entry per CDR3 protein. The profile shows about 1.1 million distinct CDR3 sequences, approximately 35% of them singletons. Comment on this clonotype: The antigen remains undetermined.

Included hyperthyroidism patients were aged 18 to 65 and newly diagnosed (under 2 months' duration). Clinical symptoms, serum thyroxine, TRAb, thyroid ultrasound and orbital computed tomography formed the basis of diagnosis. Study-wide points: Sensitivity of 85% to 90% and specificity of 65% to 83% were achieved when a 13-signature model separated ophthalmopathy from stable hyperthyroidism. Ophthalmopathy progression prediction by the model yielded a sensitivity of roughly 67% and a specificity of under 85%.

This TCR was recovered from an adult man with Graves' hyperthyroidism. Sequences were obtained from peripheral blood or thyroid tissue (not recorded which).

The CDR3 protein is CASSVVPLGETQYF. DNA for the CDR3: TGTGCCAGCAGCGTAGTTCCCCTGGGAGAGACCCAGTACTTC. The genes are TRBV7-9 and TRBJ2-5, with no clear D. The CDR3 has 14 amino acids. V lost 5 bases, J lost 4 bases, and 14 bases lay in between. Germline lookup yields CDR1 SEHNR and CDR2 FQNEAQ (reference sequence).